This is a list of T cell receptor beta chains from one sample in a study of T cell repertoires in cytomegalovirus infection. Which antigens these TCRs recognize remains unknown. TCRdb reprocessed the reads via MiXCR and lists one record per CDR3 protein. The sample holds around 200,000 distinct CDR3 sequences, approximately 40% seen once. The material sequenced was CD8+ T cells from cultured PBMCs, taken from culture after CMV antigen stimulation. These receptors were collected from a human donor in good health (CMV status not recorded). Some clones in this sample may be carry-over from other donors' samples. CDR3s include the opening cysteine and the closing phenylalanine or tryptophan. A D gene is named only where the DNA matches it firmly. Not every row has a clone size; where given, it reads once, few, many or a size class.

abundance: .
j_gene: TRBJ2-1
d_gene: .
v_gene: TRBV7-6
CDR3aa: CASSLVGASLPNEQFF
CDR3nt: TGTGCCAGCAGCTTAGTCGGAGCCTCCCTACCCAATGAGCAGTTCTTC

abundance: .
j_gene: TRBJ2-5
d_gene: .
v_gene: TRBV3-1
CDR3aa: CASSQVMWQETQYF
CDR3nt: TGTGCCAGCAGCCAAGTTATGTGGCAAGAGACCCAGTACTTC

abundance: .
j_gene: TRBJ2-3
d_gene: .
v_gene: TRBV27
CDR3aa: CASRYRGRGTDTQYF
CDR3nt: TGTGCCAGCCGCTATAGGGGGAGGGGCACAGATACGCAGTATTTT

abundance: .
j_gene: TRBJ1-4
d_gene: .
v_gene: TRBV7-1
CDR3aa: CASSKQAGLFF
CDR3nt: TGTGCCAGCAGTAAACAGGCCGGACTGTTTTTT

abundance: many
j_gene: TRBJ2-1
d_gene: .
v_gene: TRBV7-8
CDR3aa: CASSLAVLANEQFF
CDR3nt: TGTGCCAGCAGCTTAGCGGTACTCGCGAATGAGCAGTTCTTC

abundance: .
j_gene: TRBJ1-1
d_gene: .
v_gene: TRBV7-8
CDR3aa: CASSLAVGVANTEAFF
CDR3nt: TGTGCCAGCAGCTTAGCAGTGGGTGTCGCGAACACTGAAGCTTTCTTT

abundance: .
j_gene: TRBJ1-1
d_gene: .
v_gene: TRBV5-5
CDR3aa: CASSPQGRMNTEAFF
CDR3nt: TGTGCCAGCAGCCCTCAGGGGCGGATGAACACTGAAGCTTTCTTT

abundance: many
j_gene: TRBJ2-5
d_gene: .
v_gene: TRBV7-9
CDR3aa: CASSSGTLSQETQYF
CDR3nt: TGTGCCAGCAGCTCCGGGACATTATCACAAGAGACCCAGTACTTC

abundance: .
j_gene: TRBJ1-5
d_gene: TRBD1
v_gene: TRBV28
CDR3aa: CASSPGQGTQPQHF
CDR3nt: TGTGCCAGCAGTCCGGGACAGGGAACTCAGCCCCAGCATTTT

abundance: once
j_gene: TRBJ2-1
d_gene: TRBD1
v_gene: TRBV19
CDR3aa: CASEQGPPYNEQFF
CDR3nt: TGTGCCAGTGAACAGGGGCCCCCTTACAATGAGCAGTTCTTC